This T cell receptor (beta chain) is drawn from a study of blood T cell repertoires in COVID-19. Study in general: The cDNA or gDNA used as material had been derived from T cells, B-cell-depleted T cells, or PBMCs.

Trimming shortened V by 0 bases and J by 2 bases, and 11 bases separated the two germline ends. CDR1 SGHRS and CDR2 YFSETQ come from the germline V gene. CDR3 length: 16 amino acids. The age range of participants was 18 to 89 years, with residence in approximately 25 US areas. Donors in Cohort 3 counted as recovered after two negative PCRs, clearance, or symptom resolution. Original methodology: Amplification from reference gene primers served as the basis for estimated nucleated cell counts. Profiled with immunoSEQ multiplex PCR; TCRdb holds only in-frame clones, not every one. For V, J and clone size, that table is used; D and trimming come from the DNA. The sample has about 180,000 clones, more than 70% seen once; the top ten hold around 8.6%.

The receptor was derived from a woman aged 25-40 years who had recovered from COVID-19. V usage is TRBV5-1 and J usage is TRBJ1-4; D gene uncertain. The sample consisted of PBMCs or T cells enriched from blood (not recorded which). Here the CDR3 DNA reads TGCGCCAGCAGCTTGGGAACGGGATCGACTAATGAAAAACTGTTTTTT. Protein: CASSLGTGSTNEKLFF.